The 17 T cell receptor beta chains given below trace back to one sample, sequenced in a study of breast tumors, draining lymph nodes, adjacent tissues. Via MiXCR, TCRdb re-called the multiplex PCR reads, giving one row per CDR3 protein. The data show 20,000 to 25,000 distinct CDR3 sequences, with about 61% seen just once and 15% to 20% held by the top ten. The sequencing sample was made of tumor-adjacent breast tissue. These receptors originate from a female donor with breast cancer. Some clones in this sample may be carry-over from other donors' samples.

The chain joins TRBV24-1 to TRBJ2-5; D remains unclear. Trimming shortened V by 5 bases and J by 2 bases, and 11 bases separated the two germline ends. The CDR3 runs to 14 residues. Per germline, CDR1 KGHDR and CDR2 SFDVKD. CDR3 nucleotides: TGTGCCACCAGTGCCCTGGGTAGTCAAGAGACCCAGTACTTC. Its translation is CATSALGSQETQYF.

V usage is TRBV24-1 and J usage is TRBJ2-1; D unresolved. Trimming took 3 bases from V and 7 from J, leaving 3 bases between them. Germline V CDR1 and CDR2: KGHDR, SFDVKD. CDR3 length: 11 amino acids. The CDR3 sequence: CATSDVNEQFF. The CDR3 coding sequence is TGTGCCACCAGTGATGTGAATGAGCAGTTCTTC.

By proportion, this clonotype is medium-sized. The V and J genes are TRBV5-5 and TRBJ2-7, with 10 bases that match TRBD2. The germline V gene has CDR1 SGHKS and CDR2 YYEKEE (reference sequence). The trim removed 2 bases at V and 1 base at J, leaving 3 bases unmatched. The CDR3 has 15 amino acids. The CDR3 DNA reads as TGTGCCAGCAGCTTAGCTAGCGGGGGTTCCTACGAGCAGTACTTC. It encodes CASSLASGGSYEQYF.

Many counts were recorded for this clonotype. J is TRBJ1-5 and V is TRBV19; perhaps TRBD1 as D (5 bases). Germline values: CDR1 LNHDA, CDR2 SQIVND (reference sequence). The CDR3 is made up of 13 amino acids. V was pared by 4 bases and J by 6 bases, with 10 bases between. The CDR3 DNA reads as TGTGCCAGTAGTACTCAGGGAGGTCAGCCCCAGCATTTT. Translated, it gives CASSTQGGQPQHF.

The chain couples TRBV3-1 to TRBJ1-4, with 8 bases aligning to TRBD1. The CDR3 extends over 15 amino acids. With 4 bases clipped from V and 8 bases from J, the junction kept 9 bases outside the gene matches. Per the germline V gene, CDR1 is LGHDT and CDR2 is YNNKEL (reference sequence). Here the CDR3 reads CASSRSGQGGEKLFF. The CDR3 coding sequence is TGTGCCAGCAGCCGGTCCGGACAGGGAGGGGAAAAACTGTTTTTT.

This chain joins TRBV7-2 and TRBJ2-1, with D perhaps matching TRBD1 (7 bases). Trimming removed 5 bases from V and 9 bases from J, with 11 bases in between. The V gene's germline CDR1 is SGHTA and CDR2 FQGNSA. CDR3 size: 12 residues. The CDR3 sequence is CASSPRDSEQFF. For the CDR3, the DNA is TGTGCCAGCAGCCCGCGGGACAGTGAGCAGTTCTTC.

Note on this clonotype: The junction departs from the called germline gene at one end, perhaps through a read error. The chain uses TRBV3-1 and TRBJ1-2; no firm D call. This CDR3 contains 14 residues. The germline gives CDR1 LGHDT, CDR2 YNNKEL (reference sequence). CDR3 coding DNA: TGCGCCGGCAACCACTTAGGGATAAACTATGGCTACACCTTC. It encodes CAGNHLGINYGYTF.

The CDR3 coding sequence is TGTGCCAGCAGCCAATATATGGCGTCTAACTATGGCTACACCTTC. Its protein product is CASSQYMASNYGYTF. The chain uses TRBV5-6 and TRBJ1-2; D gene ambiguous. Germline CDR1 is SGHDT and CDR2 is YYEEEE. The germline V and J ends were trimmed by 4 bases and 0 bases, with 13 bases remaining between them. The CDR3 is made up of 15 amino acids.

V gene TRBV7-2 combines with J gene TRBJ2-3, with TRBD2 matching over 9 bases. This CDR3 is built from 15 residues. The germline V gene has CDR1 SGHTA and CDR2 FQGNSA. Losses at the gene ends were 1 base for V and 2 bases for J; bases not matched to a gene: 1. The CDR3 DNA reads TGTGCCAGCAGCTTAGTAGCGGGGGCCACAGATACGCAGTATTTT. It yields the protein CASSLVAGATDTQYF.

The CDR3 region has the DNA TGTGCCAGTAGTTTGGAGGGTAGCTATGGCTACACCTTC. It yields the protein CASSLEGSYGYTF. J is TRBJ1-2 and V is TRBV19, with unresolved D. Deletions cut 5 bases from V and 4 bases from J, with 11 bases between. Germline V gene sequence: CDR1 LNHDA, CDR2 SQIVND (reference sequence). The CDR3 covers 13 residues. Full variable domain (missing parts from reference TRBV19 and TRBJ1-2): DGGITQSPKYLFRKEGQNVTLSCEQNLNHDAMYWYRQDPGQGLRLIYYSQIVNDFQKGDIAEGYSVSREKKESFPLTVTSAQKNPTAFYLCASSLEGSYGYTFGSGTRLTVV.

This rearrangement joins TRBV6-1 to TRBJ1-5; 9 bases are shared with TRBD1. With V trimmed by 7 bases and J by 7 bases, 5 bases remained unmatched. This CDR3 has 13 amino acids. Germline loops: CDR1 MNHNS, CDR2 SASEGT. The CDR3: CASTDTGGQPQHF. CDR3 coding DNA: TGTGCCAGCACCGATACAGGGGGCCAGCCCCAGCATTTT.

Judged by abundance, this clonotype is medium-sized. This chain connects TRBV7-9 to TRBJ2-5; 7 positions agree with TRBD2. Trimming cost V 5 bases and J 3 bases; bases outside gene matches: 9. Germline CDR1 and CDR2: SEHNR and FQNEAQ (reference sequence). The CDR3 loop spans 15 amino acids. CDR3 residues: CASSHLRAGEETQYF. CDR3 in DNA: TGTGCCAGCAGCCACTTACGGGCGGGGGAAGAGACCCAGTACTTC.

The rearrangement joins TRBV2 to TRBJ1-2; 8 bases line up with TRBD1. The CDR3 extends over 14 amino acids. The V gene end was trimmed by 2 bases and the J gene end by 8 bases; junction bases not matched to a gene: 7. The V gene's germline CDR1 is SNHLY and CDR2 FYNNEI. The CDR3 DNA reads TGTGCCAGCAGTGAATTTTCAGGGGGCAGCGGCTACACCTTC. This gives the protein CASSEFSGGSGYTF.

This clonotype was counted ten times or more. CDR3 nucleotides: TGCAGTGCTAGAAGGGGGTCCGGGGAGCTGTTTTTT. This encodes CSARRGSGELFF. The rearrangement joins TRBV20-1 to TRBJ2-2; tentative D call: TRBD1 (6 bases). Germline V gene data show CDR1 as DFQATT and CDR2 as SNEGSKA (reference sequence). The CDR3 loop spans 12 amino acids. V shed 2 bases and J shed 6 bases, with 7 bases lying between them.

The V gene is TRBV2, the J gene TRBJ1-6; 8 positions agree with TRBD1. This CDR3 is built from 16 residues. The V segment lost 2 bases and the J segment 9 bases; nucleotides outside the gene matches: 9. Germline V CDR1 and CDR2: SNHLY, FYNNEI. The CDR3 DNA reads as TGTGCCAGCAGTGAAAGGGCAGGGGGCCGGGTTTCACCCCTCCACTTT. Translated, it gives CASSERAGGRVSPLHF.

The CDR3 spells CSARGGYSNQPQHF. In DNA, the CDR3 is TGCAGTGCTAGAGGTGGTTATAGCAATCAGCCCCAGCATTTT. This chain joins TRBV20-1 and TRBJ1-5; the D is unclear. Germline-derived CDR1 and CDR2 are DFQATT and SNEGSKA (reference sequence). V lost 1 base, J lost 0 bases, and 7 bases lay in between. This CDR3 has 14 amino acids.

CDR3 nucleotides: TGTGCCAGCAGCCCCCAGGGTAATCAGCCCCAGCATTTT. It specifies CASSPQGNQPQHF. This sequence joins TRBV7-2 and TRBJ1-5, with D possibly TRBD1 on 5 matching bases. This CDR3 is 13 amino acids long. V was pared by 5 bases and J by 4 bases, with 9 bases between. In germline, CDR1 is SGHTA, CDR2 FQGNSA.